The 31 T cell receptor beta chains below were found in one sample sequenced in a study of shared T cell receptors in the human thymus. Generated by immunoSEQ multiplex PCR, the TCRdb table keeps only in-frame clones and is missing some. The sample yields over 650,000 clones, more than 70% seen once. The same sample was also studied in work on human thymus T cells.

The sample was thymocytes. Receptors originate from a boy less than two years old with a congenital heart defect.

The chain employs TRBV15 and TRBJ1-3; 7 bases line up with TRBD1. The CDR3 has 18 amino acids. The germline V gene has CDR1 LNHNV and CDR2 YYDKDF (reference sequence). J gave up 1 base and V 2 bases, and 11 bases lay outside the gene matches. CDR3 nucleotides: TGTGCCACCAGCAGAACGACAGGGAGGTCGGTTTCTGGAAACACCATATATTTT. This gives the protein CATSRTTGRSVSGNTIYF.

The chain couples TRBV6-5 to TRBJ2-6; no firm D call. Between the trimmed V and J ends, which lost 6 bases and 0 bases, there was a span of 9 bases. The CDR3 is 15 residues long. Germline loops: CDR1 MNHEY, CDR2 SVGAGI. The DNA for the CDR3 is TGTGCCAGCAGGGCAGTTCCCTCTGGGGCCAACGTCCTGACTTTC. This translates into CASRAVPSGANVLTF.

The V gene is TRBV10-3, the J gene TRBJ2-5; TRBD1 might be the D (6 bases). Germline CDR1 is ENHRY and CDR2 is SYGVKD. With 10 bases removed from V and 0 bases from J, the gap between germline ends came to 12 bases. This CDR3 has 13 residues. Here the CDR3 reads CATMDRYQETQYF. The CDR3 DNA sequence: TGTGCCACCATGGACAGATACCAAGAGACCCAGTACTTC.

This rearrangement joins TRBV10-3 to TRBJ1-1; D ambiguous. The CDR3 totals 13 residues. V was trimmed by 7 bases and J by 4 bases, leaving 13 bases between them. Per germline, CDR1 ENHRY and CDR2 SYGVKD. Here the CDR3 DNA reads TGTGCCATCAAAGGCCGGGATCTCACTGAAGCTTTCTTT. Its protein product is CAIKGRDLTEAFF.

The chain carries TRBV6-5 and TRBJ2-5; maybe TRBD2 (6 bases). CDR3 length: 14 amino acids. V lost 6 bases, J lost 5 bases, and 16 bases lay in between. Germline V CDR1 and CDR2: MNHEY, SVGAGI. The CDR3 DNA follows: TGTGCCAGCAGGCGGGGAGTAGAACGCGAGACCCAGTACTTC. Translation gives CASRRGVERETQYF.

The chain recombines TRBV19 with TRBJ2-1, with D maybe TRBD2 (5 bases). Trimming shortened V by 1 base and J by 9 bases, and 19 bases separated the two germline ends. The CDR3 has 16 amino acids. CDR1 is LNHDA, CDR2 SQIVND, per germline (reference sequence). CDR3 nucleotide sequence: TGTGCCAGTAGTATAGGTGGAGGCAGGCCTACTTCTGAGCAGTTCTTC. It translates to CASSIGGGRPTSEQFF.

Here the CDR3 reads CASSVRAGGLYEQYF. As DNA, the CDR3 is TGTGCCAGCAGCGTAAGAGCGGGGGGGCTGTACGAGCAGTACTTC. This chain connects TRBV5-4 to TRBJ2-7, with 10 bases lining up with TRBD2. Germline V lookup: CDR1 SGHNT, CDR2 YYREEE (reference sequence). This CDR3 comprises 15 residues. With 4 bases clipped from V and 4 bases from J, the junction kept 8 bases outside the gene matches. Full variable domain (outside the CDR3, taken from reference TRBV5-4 and TRBJ2-7): ETGVTQSPTHLIKTRGQQVTLRCSSQSGHNTVSWYQQALGQGPQFIFQYYREEENGRGNFPPRFSGLQFPNYSSELNVNALELDDSALYLCASSVRAGGLYEQYFGPGTRLTVT.

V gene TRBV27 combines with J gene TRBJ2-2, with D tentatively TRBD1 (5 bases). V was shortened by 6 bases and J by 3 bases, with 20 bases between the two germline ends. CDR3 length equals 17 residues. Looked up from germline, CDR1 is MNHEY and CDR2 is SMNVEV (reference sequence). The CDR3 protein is CASSRLQGVSHTGELFF. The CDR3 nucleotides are TGTGCCAGCAGCCGCCTTCAGGGCGTGAGTCACACCGGGGAGCTGTTTTTT.

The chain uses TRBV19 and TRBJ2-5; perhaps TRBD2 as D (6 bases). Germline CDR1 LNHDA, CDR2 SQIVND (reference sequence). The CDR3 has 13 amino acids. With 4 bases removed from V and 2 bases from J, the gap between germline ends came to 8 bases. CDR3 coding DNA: TGTGCCAGTAGTAGGGGACTTCAAGAGACCCAGTACTTC. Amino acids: CASSRGLQETQYF.

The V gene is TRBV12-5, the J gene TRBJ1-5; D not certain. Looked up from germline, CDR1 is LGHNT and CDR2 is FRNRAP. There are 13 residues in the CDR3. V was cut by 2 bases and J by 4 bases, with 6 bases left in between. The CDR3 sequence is CASGLISNQPQHF. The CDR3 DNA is TGTGCTAGTGGTTTGATATCGAATCAGCCCCAGCATTTT. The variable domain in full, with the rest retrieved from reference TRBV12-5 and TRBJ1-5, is DARVTQTPRHKVTEMGQEVTMRCQPILGHNTVFWYRQTMMQGLELLAYFRNRAPLDDSGMPKDRFSAEMPDATLATLKIQPSEPRDSAVYFCASGLISNQPQHFGDGTRLSIL.

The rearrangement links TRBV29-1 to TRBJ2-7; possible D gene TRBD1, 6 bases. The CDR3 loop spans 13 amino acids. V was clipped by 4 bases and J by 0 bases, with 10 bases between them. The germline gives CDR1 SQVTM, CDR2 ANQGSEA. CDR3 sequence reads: CSVGATGSYEQYF. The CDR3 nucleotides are TGCAGCGTTGGTGCGACAGGCTCCTACGAGCAGTACTTC.

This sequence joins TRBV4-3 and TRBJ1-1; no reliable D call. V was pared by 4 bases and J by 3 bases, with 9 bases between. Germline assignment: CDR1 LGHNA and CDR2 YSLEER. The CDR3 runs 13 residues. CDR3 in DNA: TGCGCCAGCAGCCCACGACGGGACACTGAAGCTTTCTTT. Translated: CASSPRRDTEAFF.

This CDR3 reads CASSGSSLVF. The CDR3 bases are TGTGCCAGCAGCGGGAGCTCCCTTGTCTTC. The chain couples TRBV21-1 to TRBJ2-7; the listed D gene, TRBD2, was not tested against the DNA. TRBV21-1 represents a pseudogene. The CDR3 is made up of 10 amino acids.

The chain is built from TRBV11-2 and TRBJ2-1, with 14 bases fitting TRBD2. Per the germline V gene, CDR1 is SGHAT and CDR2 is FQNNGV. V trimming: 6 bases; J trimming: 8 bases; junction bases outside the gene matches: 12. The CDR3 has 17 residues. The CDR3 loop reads CASRPSGTSGSVYEQFF. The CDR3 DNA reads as TGTGCCAGCAGACCGTCCGGGACTAGCGGGAGCGTGTATGAGCAGTTCTTC.

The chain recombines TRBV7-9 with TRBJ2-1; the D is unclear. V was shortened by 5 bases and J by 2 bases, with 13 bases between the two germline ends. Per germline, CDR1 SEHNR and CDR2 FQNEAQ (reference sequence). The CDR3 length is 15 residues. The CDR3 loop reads CASSAAGGAYNEQFF. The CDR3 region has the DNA TGTGCCAGCAGCGCCGCTGGCGGAGCCTACAATGAGCAGTTCTTC.

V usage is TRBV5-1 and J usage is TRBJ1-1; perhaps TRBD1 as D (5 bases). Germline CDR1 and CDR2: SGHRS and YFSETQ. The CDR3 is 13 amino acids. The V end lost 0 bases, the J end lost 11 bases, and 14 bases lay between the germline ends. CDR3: CASSLGGGAFAFF. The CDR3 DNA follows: TGCGCCAGCAGCTTGGGGGGGGGAGCCTTTGCTTTCTTT.

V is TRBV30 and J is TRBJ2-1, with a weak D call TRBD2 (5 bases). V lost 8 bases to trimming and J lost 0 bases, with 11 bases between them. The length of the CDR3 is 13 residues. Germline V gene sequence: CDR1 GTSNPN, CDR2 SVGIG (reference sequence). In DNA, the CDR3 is TGTGCCCTGGTAGGGAGCTCCTACAATGAGCAGTTCTTC. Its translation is CALVGSSYNEQFF.

The CDR3 DNA is TGTGCCAGCAGCTTAGGCCGCCGGGACAGGGGGCAAGAGACCCAGTACTTC. This translates into CASSLGRRDRGQETQYF. The rearrangement joins TRBV7-7 to TRBJ2-5, with 11 positions matching TRBD1. Germline CDR1 SSHAT, CDR2 FNYEAQ (reference sequence). The CDR3 spans 17 residues. The ends lost 1 base at V and 2 bases at J; junction bases unmatched: 6.

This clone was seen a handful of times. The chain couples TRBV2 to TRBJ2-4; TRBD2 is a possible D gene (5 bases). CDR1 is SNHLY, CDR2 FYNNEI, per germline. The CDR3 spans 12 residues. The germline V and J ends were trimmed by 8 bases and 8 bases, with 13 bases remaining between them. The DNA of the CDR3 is TGTGCCAGCCGGCTAGCCTCCCACATTCAGTACTTC. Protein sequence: CASRLASHIQYF.

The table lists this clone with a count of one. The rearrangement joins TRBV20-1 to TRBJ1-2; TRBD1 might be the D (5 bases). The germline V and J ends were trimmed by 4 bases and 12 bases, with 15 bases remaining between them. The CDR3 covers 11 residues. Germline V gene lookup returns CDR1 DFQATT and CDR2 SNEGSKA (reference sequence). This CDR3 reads CSATRTPRNTF. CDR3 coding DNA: TGCAGTGCTACTAGGACACCTCGGAACACCTTC.

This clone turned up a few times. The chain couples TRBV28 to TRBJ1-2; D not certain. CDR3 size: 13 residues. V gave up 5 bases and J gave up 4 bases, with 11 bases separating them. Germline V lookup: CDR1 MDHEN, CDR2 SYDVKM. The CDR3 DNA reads TGTGCCAGCAGTCCCTTCTGGCTCTATGGCTACACCTTC. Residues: CASSPFWLYGYTF.

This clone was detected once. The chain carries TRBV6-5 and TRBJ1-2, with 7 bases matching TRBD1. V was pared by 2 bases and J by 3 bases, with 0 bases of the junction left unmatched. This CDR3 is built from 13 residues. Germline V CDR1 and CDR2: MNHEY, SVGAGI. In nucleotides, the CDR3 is TGTGCCAGCAGTTACACAGGGGACTATGGCTACACCTTC. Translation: CASSYTGDYGYTF.

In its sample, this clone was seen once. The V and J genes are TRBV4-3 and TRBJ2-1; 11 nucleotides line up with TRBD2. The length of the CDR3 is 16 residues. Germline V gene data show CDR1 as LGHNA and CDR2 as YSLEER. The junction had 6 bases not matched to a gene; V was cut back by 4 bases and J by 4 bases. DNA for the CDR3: TGCGCCAGCAGCCGTCAGGGACTAGCGGAATACAATGAGCAGTTCTTC. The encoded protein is CASSRQGLAEYNEQFF.

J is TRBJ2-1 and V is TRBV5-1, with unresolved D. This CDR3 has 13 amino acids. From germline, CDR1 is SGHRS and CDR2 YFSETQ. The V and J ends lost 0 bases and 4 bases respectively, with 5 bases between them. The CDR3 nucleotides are TGCGCCAGCAGCTTGGGCGGTTACAATGAGCAGTTCTTC. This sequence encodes CASSLGGYNEQFF.

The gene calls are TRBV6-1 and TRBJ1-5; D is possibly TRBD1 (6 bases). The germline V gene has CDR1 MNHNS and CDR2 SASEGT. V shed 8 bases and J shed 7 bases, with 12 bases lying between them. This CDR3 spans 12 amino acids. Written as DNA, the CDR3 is TGTGCCAGCCGGGGGGCCTGGCAGCCCCAGCATTTT. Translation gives CASRGAWQPQHF.

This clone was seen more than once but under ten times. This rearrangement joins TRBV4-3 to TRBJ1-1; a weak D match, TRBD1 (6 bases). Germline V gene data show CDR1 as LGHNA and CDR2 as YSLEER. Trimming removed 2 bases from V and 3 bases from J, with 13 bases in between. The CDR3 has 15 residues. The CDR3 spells CASSQIQGGDTEAFF. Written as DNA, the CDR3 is TGCGCCAGCAGCCAAATACAGGGTGGGGACACTGAAGCTTTCTTT.

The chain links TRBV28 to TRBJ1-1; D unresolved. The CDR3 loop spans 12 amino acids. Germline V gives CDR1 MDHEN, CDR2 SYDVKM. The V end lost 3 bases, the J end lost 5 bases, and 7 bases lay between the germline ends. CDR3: CASSLAGTEAFF. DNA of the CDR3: TGTGCCAGCAGTTTGGCGGGGACTGAAGCTTTCTTT.

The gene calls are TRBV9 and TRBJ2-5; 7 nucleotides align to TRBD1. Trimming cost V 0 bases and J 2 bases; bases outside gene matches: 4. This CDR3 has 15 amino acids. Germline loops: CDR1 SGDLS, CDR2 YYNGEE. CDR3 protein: CASSVAAGGQETQYF. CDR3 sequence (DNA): TGTGCCAGCAGCGTAGCGGCAGGGGGACAAGAGACCCAGTACTTC.

CDR3 nucleotides: TGTGCCAGCAGTGAAACGGGGGGGGAGCAGCCCCAGCATTTT. Translated, it gives CASSETGGEQPQHF. The chain links TRBV6-1 to TRBJ1-5, with D perhaps TRBD1 (5 bases). Per germline, CDR1 MNHNS and CDR2 SASEGT. Trimming stripped 2 bases from V and 7 bases from J, with 12 bases between. The CDR3 runs to 14 residues.

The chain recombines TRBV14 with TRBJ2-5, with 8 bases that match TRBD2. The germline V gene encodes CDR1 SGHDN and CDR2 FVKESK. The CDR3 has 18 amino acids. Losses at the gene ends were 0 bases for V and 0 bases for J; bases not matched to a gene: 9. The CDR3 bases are TGTGCCAGCAGCCAAGATCGGAGTAGCGGGACGTACCAAGAGACCCAGTACTTC. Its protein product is CASSQDRSSGTYQETQYF.

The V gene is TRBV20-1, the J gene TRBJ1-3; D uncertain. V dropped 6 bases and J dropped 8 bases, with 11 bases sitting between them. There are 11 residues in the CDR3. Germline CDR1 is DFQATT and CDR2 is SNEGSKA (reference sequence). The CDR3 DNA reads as TGCAGTGCAATTTCGGGATACACCATATATTTT. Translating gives CSAISGYTIYF.